Presented here are 10 T cell receptor beta chains from one specimen sequenced in a study of cytomegalovirus exposure and HLA in healthy donors listed by TCRdb under 2017. Library creation used the immunoSEQ multiplex PCR assay. For the multiplex PCR, a mixture combining 60 forward primers for TCR Vbeta segments and 13 reverse primers for TCR Jbeta segments was used. The table comes from immuneACCESS by way of TCRdb, which keeps in-frame sequences with V and J called. Part of the clones is missing from these tables; in studies checked, under half for an unresolved V gene and the rest for unknown reasons. A total of roughly 200,000 clones appear in this sample, around 80% of them only once. The top ten hold roughly 5% of the sample. What was sequenced was PBMCs. All receptors derive from a man in his forties or fifties in good health and CMV-seronegative.

The J gene is TRBJ2-1, the V gene TRBV13; perhaps TRBD2 as D (6 bases). Looked up from germline, CDR1 is PRHDT and CDR2 is FYEKMQ (reference sequence). The CDR3 is 13 amino acids. Trimming removed 8 bases at V and 2 bases at J, with 10 bases between. The CDR3 DNA is TGTGCCAGCTCGGCGGGACCCTACAATGAGCAGTTCTTC. It is translated as CASSAGPYNEQFF.

V is TRBV7-2 and J is TRBJ2-5, with D perhaps matching TRBD1 (6 bases). CDR3 length: 15 amino acids. Trimming cost V 1 base and J 2 bases, with 11 bases left between them. Germline V lookup: CDR1 SGHTA, CDR2 FQGNSA. The CDR3 sequence is CASSLDPGQQETQYF. CDR3 DNA: TGTGCCAGCAGCTTAGATCCCGGACAGCAAGAGACCCAGTACTTC.

CDR3 sequence (DNA): TGTGCCAGCAGCATTTCGACTTATCAGTTCTTC. It translates to CASSISTYQFF. This chain links TRBV7-2 with TRBJ2-1; D is unresolved. V lost 5 bases, J lost 13 bases, and 12 bases lay in between. Germline V CDR1 and CDR2: SGHTA, FQGNSA. The CDR3 spans 11 residues.

This chain connects TRBV19 to TRBJ2-5, with D maybe TRBD1 (6 bases). Germline CDR1 LNHDA, CDR2 SQIVND (reference sequence). V was pared by 2 bases and J by 4 bases, with 11 bases between. CDR3 size: 14 residues. CDR3 sequence reads: CASSITGYPETQYF. In DNA, the CDR3 is TGTGCCAGTAGTATAACAGGGTACCCAGAGACCCAGTACTTC.

The chain couples TRBV11-3 to TRBJ2-5; tentative D call: TRBD1 (5 bases). CDR1 SGHNT and CDR2 YENEEA come from the germline V gene. This CDR3 is built from 14 residues. Trimming took 4 bases from V and 4 from J, leaving 13 bases between them. CDR3 nucleotides: TGTGCCAGCAGCTCGGGTCTTAGGGGAGAGACCCAGTACTTC. Translation gives CASSSGLRGETQYF.

The chain is built from TRBV5-4 and TRBJ2-3; D gene unclear. Germline-derived CDR1 and CDR2 are SGHNT and YYREEE (reference sequence). This CDR3 contains 16 residues. V was shortened by 2 bases and J by 0 bases, with 13 bases between the two germline ends. The CDR3 loop reads CASSFRLTASTDTQYF. Written as DNA, the CDR3 is TGTGCCAGCAGCTTCCGACTGACCGCTAGCACAGATACGCAGTATTTT.

This clone was picked up one time. The rearrangement links TRBV7-9 to TRBJ2-2; D gene uncertain. Germline V gene data show CDR1 as SEHNR and CDR2 as FQNEAQ (reference sequence). The CDR3 contains 13 residues. V gave up 5 bases and J gave up 4 bases, with 8 bases separating them. CDR3 sequence (DNA): TGTGCCAGCAGCCAATCCGGCACCGGGGAGCTGTTTTTT. Translating it yields CASSQSGTGELFF. The entire variable domain, with the rest obtained from reference TRBV7-9 and TRBJ2-2, is as follows: DTGVSQNPRHKITKRGQNVTFRCDPISEHNRLYWYRQTLGQGPEFLTYFQNEAQLEKSRLLSDRFSAERPKGSFSTLEIQRTEQGDSAMYLCASSQSGTGELFFGEGSRLTVL.

The chain is built from TRBV30 and TRBJ2-3, with TRBD2 identical over 9 bases. The germline gives CDR1 GTSNPN, CDR2 SVGIG (reference sequence). Germline trimming cut 2 bases from V and 3 bases from J; bases unmatched to any gene: 6. This CDR3 region has 15 residues. The CDR3 sequence is CAWSLGSGRTDTQYF. The CDR3, as DNA: TGTGCCTGGAGTTTGGGGAGCGGGAGGACAGATACGCAGTATTTT.

The chain has TRBV6-5 and TRBJ1-2, with TRBD1 matching 9 bases. Losses at the gene ends were 5 bases for V and 5 bases for J; bases not matched to a gene: 9. Per germline, CDR1 MNHEY and CDR2 SVGAGI. This CDR3 has 15 amino acids. For the CDR3, the DNA is TGTGCCAGCAGTACCAGGACAGGGGTGGATTATGGCTACACCTTC. It yields the protein CASSTRTGVDYGYTF.

The chain uses TRBV6-5 and TRBJ1-5; D might be TRBD1 (5 bases). The CDR3 runs to 14 residues. Germline values: CDR1 MNHEY, CDR2 SVGAGI. V dropped 7 bases and J dropped 3 bases, with 13 bases sitting between them. In nucleotides, the CDR3 is TGTGCCAGCAAGCGGGCCAGGGACAATCAGCCCCAGCATTTT. As protein: CASKRARDNQPQHF.